This T cell receptor beta chain is from a study of cytomegalovirus exposure and HLA in healthy donors (dated by TCRdb to about 2017). Broadly, across the study: An earlier analysis of some 620 of the donors reported 276 Gb of sequence data and 100 million to 120 million unique TCR beta sequences obtained from about 179 million T cells. About 280 gigabases of sequencing data and tens of millions of unique TCR sequences were included in an early release covering roughly 600 HLA-typed donors. The genetic ancestry cluster associated with self-reported Caucasian donors included around 76% of the approximately 410 genotyped donors. The study was designed to test whether signatures of past pathogen exposure could be identified by cataloging public T cell receptors. The study profiled the T cell repertoires of fewer than 850 subjects by immunosequencing and related them to cytomegalovirus serostatus. A separate validation cohort of 90 to 150 different subjects was used in addition to the 666-subject first cohort. To predict cytomegalovirus infection status, the study combined high-throughput TCR immunosequencing, statistical association of individual TCRs with disease status, and machine learning. A later analysis re-analyzed previously published TCR beta repertoires from 600 to 850 donors and added high-resolution HLA genotyping to study TCR occurrence patterns. Rather than using new phenotypic data, the later analysis identified candidate immune exposures from TCR beta sequences and from how often those sequences occurred across donors. To decide whether each TCR beta V gene segment behaved as functional or pseudogenic, an earlier analysis of fewer than 750 of the donors relied on high-throughput TCR beta sequencing. Donor age, sex, ethnicity and CMV serostatus were compiled alongside the repertoire data. A later genetic analysis used genome-wide SNP genotypes for 398 of the 666 donors, treating that subset as a discovery cohort. Every repertoire in the discovery cohort had been generated on one and the same sequencing platform. HLA typing included class I and class II loci at four-digit resolution. The number of donors typed differed by locus, with roughly 629-640 for A, B, C, DRB1 and DQB1, 522 for DQA1, nearly 610 for DPA1, and roughly 450 for DPB1. About five DR-DQ haplotypes were treated as single units for association and clustering because of strong linkage in the cohort. Across roughly 420 genotyped donors of the cohort, an average of about 200,000 unique TCR beta nucleotide sequences per donor were sequenced, and roughly 20% of those sequences were non-productive. Study-wide findings and limitations: A further reported finding was that TCR beta sequences accurately predicted the HLA-A and HLA-B alleles for most subjects in the first cohort. Linkage disequilibrium might explain the correlated functional status among segregating V segments, but an unknown experimental factor could not be ruled out. Immune exposure information for the cohort was limited to CMV serostatus. Specific HLA alleles were associated with 16,951 TCR beta sequences at a false discovery rate of 0.05 in a later analysis. In the study, about 150 TCR beta chains were listed as associated with cytomegalovirus. The authors suggested that the approach could potentially be extended to other disease states and immunological phenotypes. Several of the top co-occurrence clusters appeared to be linked to parvovirus B19, influenza, CMV and Epstein-Barr virus, according to a later analysis. In this cohort, only TCR beta chains were sequenced, and detectable features were limited by the absence of alpha or paired-chain data. Sequencing depth was assumed to be roughly uniform across donors in the presence/absence analyses, though that assumption may not hold. Broadly in line with IMGT annotations, most TCR beta V segments showed up in productive rearrangements about 87% or about 30% of the time in an earlier analysis of roughly 590 of the donors. Across donors, most TCR sequences were observed very rarely, whereas some public TCRs were present in many individuals. In a later analysis, most CMV-associated TCR beta chains were found to appear HLA-restricted, with HLA associations seemingly driven largely by CMV exposure. In vitro tests confirmed that a few of the cytomegalovirus-associated TCR beta chains recognize cytomegalovirus antigens. About 17 rarely observed V segments, including chromosome 9 orphons, were excluded from the earlier analysis of approximately 500 of the donors because counts were too low. In both the original and validation cohorts, the classifier was reported to diagnose cytomegalovirus status with high specificity and sensitivity. In a later analysis, HLA-associated TCR beta chains were found to be more clonally expanded and to have lower generation probabilities than equally common non-associated chains. Because the 87-base-pair reads could not distinguish some IMGT-functional V segments, including TRBV6-2 and TRBV6-3, those segments were excluded. Assigning TCR associations to individual alleles was difficult when HLA alleles, especially DR and DQ, strongly co-occurred. Compared with the 666-donor mean, donors in an Asian-associated ancestry cluster had fewer N-insertions in productive TCRs, according to a later genetic analysis. An association between a missense DCLRE1C variant and V-gene and J-gene trimming of TCR beta chains was found in a later genetic analysis and replicated in an independent cohort. A later analysis found that TCR association rates varied across HLA loci, with DRB1 alleles showing the most associated TCRs and HLA-C alleles the fewest. Because some donors lacked HLA typing at each locus, the association tests relied only on the typed subset. A cluster of highly shared sequence variants was judged likely to represent a technical artifact of the sequencing pipeline.

About this clone itself: There is no known antigen for this receptor.

Library generation was performed with the immunoSEQ multiplex PCR assay. The multiplex PCR relied on a mix of 60 forward primers for TCR Vbeta segments and 13 reverse primers for TCR Jbeta segments. Amplification of the CDR3 region of rearranged TCR beta genes was performed with a multiplex PCR assay on genomic DNA. On the Illumina HiSeq System, the amplified TCR beta libraries were sequenced as 87-base-pair reads. On the study's bioinformatics: A later analysis counted approximately 74 million unique TCR beta chains across the 650 to 700 repertoires, and 9.5 million to 11 million of these chains were shared by at least two donors. Raw reads were error-corrected and collapsed into unique sequences by a nearest-neighbor algorithm in which closely related sequences were merged to remove PCR and sequencing errors. V, D and J gene segments were assigned by aligning CDR3 sequences to IMGT reference sequences. Each retained sequence needed at least a six-nucleotide match to both a V gene segment and a J gene segment. A rearrangement was called productive if the CDR3 had no stop codons and remained in frame with V and J, and every other rearrangement was called non-productive. CDR3 was defined according to IMGT convention as the region running from the second conserved V-encoded cysteine to the conserved J-encoded phenylalanine. In an earlier analysis of around 570 of the donors, sequences lacking an unambiguous match to a single V gene segment were excluded. An earlier analysis of 587 of the donors called V segments functional above 56.7% productive rearrangements and segregating when the between-donor standard deviation exceeded 5%. To diagnose cytomegalovirus status from the catalog of TCR beta chain sequences, a statistical classification framework was built. In a later analysis, V and J genes were assigned by comparing TCR nucleotide sequences against IMGT/GENE-DB human TR gene sequences. A later analysis assigned CDR3 sequences and most-parsimonious VDJ recombination scenarios with the TCRdist pipeline. In a later analysis, each TCR beta chain was defined by its CDR3 amino acid sequence together with its V-gene family, and reads without a unique V-gene family were excluded. A later analysis removed several hundred highly shared, low-generation-probability nucleotide sequences to deal with suspected cross-contamination and a sequencing artifact. For each public chain, a later analysis derived a clonal expansion index from normalized ranks of inferred template counts within each repertoire. In a later analysis, generation probabilities were computed using a VDJ recombination model fitted to out-of-frame rearrangements, and the results were checked against IGoR. In a later analysis, hypergeometric tests were used to score TCR-TCR, TCR-HLA and TCR-CMV co-occurrence, with a repertoire-size bias correction applied to TCR pairs. To estimate false discovery rates, a later analysis permuted the HLA or CMV assignments 20 times. In a later analysis, co-occurring TCRs were grouped using DBSCAN, and TCRdist sequence similarity was added for clustering within HLA-allele-positive subsets. Repertoires with fewer than 30,000 or more than 120,000 public chains were left out of co-occurrence clustering, as were a handful of repertoires with anomalous nucleotide sharing. The table comes from immuneACCESS by way of TCRdb, which keeps in-frame sequences with V and J called. Part of the clones is missing from these tables; in studies checked, under half for an unresolved V gene and the rest for unknown reasons. Clone size and the V and J calls come from that table; the DNA yielded D and trimming. For this sample, the table gives some 130,000 clones. The top ten constitute less than 2% of the sample.

In total, around 600 healthy bone marrow donors made up the cohort. At the time of sampling, all cohort members were nominally healthy, though unrecorded immune exposures were likely present. The donor tested CMV seronegative and was one of the 352 seronegative cohort members. Each donor provided a peripheral blood sample, and peripheral blood mononuclear cells were used for TCR beta sequencing. The Qiagen DNeasy Blood Extraction Kit was used to extract genomic DNA from the blood cell samples. From cysteine to phenylalanine, the CDR3 is 15 amino acids long. Just CDR3 DNA is preserved here, 45 bases in frame from base 1. At the junction V is shortened by 8 bases and J by 1 base, with 16 bases in between. CDR1 SNHLY and CDR2 FYNNEI were looked up in the germline V gene.

This chain joins TRBV2 to TRBJ2-3; possibly the D gene is TRBD2, per 7 matching bases. Sequencing used PBMCs. The receptor's source is a middle-aged woman in good health and CMV-seronegative. For the CDR3, the sequence is CASLRGAGGTDTQYF. At the DNA level, the sequence is TGTGCCAGCCTGAGGGGGGCGGGAGGCACAGATACGCAGTATTTT.